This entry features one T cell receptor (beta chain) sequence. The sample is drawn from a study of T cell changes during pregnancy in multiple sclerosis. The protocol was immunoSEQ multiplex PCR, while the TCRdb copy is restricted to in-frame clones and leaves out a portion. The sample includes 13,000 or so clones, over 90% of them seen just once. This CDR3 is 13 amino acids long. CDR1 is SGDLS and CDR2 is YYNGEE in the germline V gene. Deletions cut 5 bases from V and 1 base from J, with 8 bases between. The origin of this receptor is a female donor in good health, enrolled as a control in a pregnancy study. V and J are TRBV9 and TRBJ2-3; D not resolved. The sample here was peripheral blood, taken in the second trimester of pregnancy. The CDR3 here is CASSFRGTDTQYF. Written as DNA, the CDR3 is TGTGCCAGCAGTTTTCGGGGCACAGATACGCAGTATTTT.